Listed below are T cell receptor beta chains from one sample, sequenced in a study of STAT3 mutations in large granular lymphocyte leukemia. Clones were read by immunoSEQ multiplex PCR, and TCRdb kept only the in-frame ones, dropping some. The sample includes about 15,000 clones, roughly four fifths of them seen just once. The source material was peripheral blood mononuclear cells. All receptors come from a man in his forties or fifties with T-cell large granular lymphocyte leukemia. Some clones in this sample may be carry-over from other donors' samples. Each CDR3 is given with its conserved first and last residue. A D gene is named only where the DNA matches it firmly. Only some rows state a clone size, as once, few, many or a class for expanded clones.

size: -
J: TRBJ1-6
D: -
V: TRBV6-1
CDR3: CASSEVWAGSSPLHF
DNA: TGTGCCAGCAGTGAAGTCTGGGCGGGAAGTTCACCCCTCCACTTT

size: -
J: TRBJ2-3
D: -
V: TRBV5-6
CDR3: CASSFPVSSTDTQYF
DNA: TGTGCCAGCAGCTTTCCGGTTTCTAGCACAGATACGCAGTATTTT

size: few
J: TRBJ1-1
D: -
V: TRBV14
CDR3: CASSLPGGLTEAFF
DNA: TGTGCCAGCAGCCTACCTGGGGGACTCACTGAAGCTTTCTTT

size: few
J: TRBJ1-2
D: -
V: TRBV2
CDR3: CASSVQGGYGYTF
DNA: TGTGCCAGCAGTGTGCAGGGAGGTTATGGCTACACCTTC

size: once
J: TRBJ2-5
D: -
V: TRBV6-5
CDR3: CASSYDVWVGQETQYF
DNA: TGTGCCAGCAGTTACGACGTATGGGTCGGCCAAGAGACCCAGTACTTC

size: few
J: TRBJ2-1
D: TRBD2
V: TRBV28
CDR3: CASSSRLAGGYNEQFF
DNA: TGTGCCAGCAGTTCAAGACTAGCGGGGGGGTACAATGAGCAGTTCTTC

size: few
J: TRBJ1-2
D: -
V: TRBV11-2
CDR3: CASSLETGRYTF
DNA: TGTGCCAGCAGCTTAGAAACGGGGCGTTACACCTTC

size: -
J: TRBJ1-3
D: -
V: TRBV28
CDR3: CASSFLVGGNTIYF
DNA: TGTGCCAGCAGCTTCCTAGTGGGTGGAAACACCATATATTTT

size: -
J: TRBJ1-5
D: TRBD1
V: TRBV27
CDR3: CASTVPTGMRVNQPQHF
DNA: TGTGCCAGCACCGTACCGACAGGGATGCGCGTCAATCAGCCCCAGCATTTT

size: -
J: TRBJ1-2
D: -
V: TRBV28
CDR3: CASSLGSGPSYGYTF
DNA: TGTGCCAGCAGTTTAGGCAGTGGCCCTAGCTATGGCTACACCTTC

size: few
J: TRBJ2-5
D: -
V: TRBV7-8
CDR3: CASSLTRSFETQYF
DNA: TGTGCCAGCAGCTTGACACGGAGTTTCGAGACCCAGTACTTC

size: -
J: TRBJ1-1
D: -
V: TRBV25-1
CDR3: CASSWTVNTEAFF
DNA: TGTGCCAGCAGTTGGACGGTGAACACTGAAGCTTTCTTT

size: -
J: TRBJ1-3
D: -
V: TRBV6-5
CDR3: CASRRGSGNTIYF
DNA: TGTGCCAGCAGAAGGGGATCTGGAAACACCATATATTTT

size: -
J: TRBJ2-1
D: TRBD2
V: TRBV5-1
CDR3: CASSFPSGGSDEQFF
DNA: TGCGCCAGCAGCTTCCCTAGCGGGGGTTCGGATGAGCAGTTCTTC

size: -
J: TRBJ1-1
D: -
V: TRBV5-4
CDR3: CASSQGPADTEAFF
DNA: TGTGCCAGCAGCCAAGGCCCAGCCGACACTGAAGCTTTCTTT

size: -
J: TRBJ2-1
D: TRBD1
V: TRBV5-1
CDR3: CASSWGTGNNEQFF
DNA: TGCGCCAGCAGCTGGGGGACAGGGAACAATGAGCAGTTCTTC

size: -
J: TRBJ2-2
D: -
V: TRBV19
CDR3: CASSIISTANTGELFF
DNA: TGTGCCAGTAGTATTATTTCCACTGCGAACACCGGGGAGCTGTTTTTT

size: -
J: TRBJ2-1
D: -
V: TRBV27
CDR3: CASSARRATVYNEQFF
DNA: TGTGCCAGCAGTGCACGCCGGGCAACGGTATACAATGAGCAGTTCTTC

size: -
J: TRBJ2-1
D: -
V: TRBV4-3
CDR3: CASSQETVAEYNEQFF
DNA: TGCGCCAGCAGCCAAGAAACGGTAGCGGAGTACAATGAGCAGTTCTTC

size: -
J: TRBJ2-1
D: TRBD1
V: TRBV18
CDR3: CASSPNRDRYNEQFF
DNA: TGTGCCAGCTCGCCTAACAGGGACAGGTACAATGAGCAGTTCTTC

size: -
J: TRBJ2-3
D: -
V: TRBV5-1
CDR3: CASSWGGGRTDTQYF
DNA: TGCGCCAGCAGCTGGGGTGGGGGGCGCACAGATACGCAGTATTTT

size: once
J: TRBJ2-5
D: TRBD1
V: TRBV14
CDR3: CASSLRGTAYQETQYF
DNA: TGTGCCAGCAGCCTGAGGGGGACAGCGTACCAAGAGACCCAGTACTTC

size: -
J: TRBJ2-1
D: -
V: TRBV9
CDR3: CASSPAWTYNEQFF
DNA: TGTGCCAGCAGCCCTGCTTGGACCTACAATGAGCAGTTCTTC

size: -
J: TRBJ2-7
D: -
V: TRBV5-6
CDR3: CASSLSRGSYEQYF
DNA: TGTGCCAGCAGCTTGTCACGGGGGTCCTACGAGCAGTACTTC

size: -
J: TRBJ2-1
D: TRBD2
V: TRBV7-9
CDR3: CASRPIAGGLEQFF
DNA: TGTGCCAGCAGACCTATAGCGGGGGGGCTGGAGCAGTTCTTC

size: -
J: TRBJ2-1
D: -
V: TRBV5-1
CDR3: CASSLEGDYNEQFF
DNA: TGCGCCAGCAGCTTGGAGGGGGATTACAATGAGCAGTTCTTC

size: few
J: TRBJ1-5
D: -
V: TRBV5-1
CDR3: CASSPTSGGYQPQHF
DNA: TGCGCCAGCAGCCCAACCTCGGGGGGATATCAGCCCCAGCATTTT

size: few
J: TRBJ2-7
D: -
V: TRBV4-1
CDR3: CASSSLGLTDSYEQYF
DNA: TGCGCCAGCAGCTCCCTCGGACTGACCGACTCCTACGAGCAGTACTTC

size: -
J: TRBJ1-3
D: -
V: TRBV30
CDR3: CAWSVGGNTIYF
DNA: TGTGCCTGGAGTGTAGGGGGTAACACCATATATTTT

size: -
J: TRBJ2-7
D: TRBD1
V: TRBV7-2
CDR3: CASRSTGTYEQYF
DNA: TGTGCCAGCAGATCGACAGGGACCTACGAGCAGTACTTC

size: few
J: TRBJ1-2
D: TRBD1
V: TRBV2
CDR3: CASTGSRGPYGYTF
DNA: TGTGCCAGCACCGGTAGCAGGGGGCCCTATGGCTACACCTTC

size: -
J: TRBJ2-1
D: -
V: TRBV6-4
CDR3: CASSEQGTREWGEQFF
DNA: TGTGCCAGCAGTGAACAGGGTACCCGGGAGTGGGGTGAGCAGTTCTTC

size: -
J: TRBJ1-2
D: TRBD1
V: TRBV5-6
CDR3: CASSPETGGGGYGYTF
DNA: TGTGCCAGCAGCCCAGAGACAGGGGGCGGCGGCTATGGCTACACCTTC

size: -
J: TRBJ2-3
D: TRBD1
V: TRBV5-6
CDR3: CASSLEQGTDTQYF
DNA: TGTGCCAGCAGCTTGGAACAGGGGACAGATACGCAGTATTTT

size: -
J: TRBJ2-2
D: -
V: TRBV2
CDR3: CASTRRGQGTGELFF
DNA: TGTGCCAGCACTAGGCGGGGGCAGGGCACCGGGGAGCTGTTTTTT

size: -
J: TRBJ2-7
D: -
V: TRBV5-4
CDR3: CASSLDVGASEQYF
DNA: TGTGCCAGCAGCTTGGACGTGGGGGCTAGCGAGCAGTACTTC

size: once
J: TRBJ2-3
D: TRBD2
V: TRBV2
CDR3: CASSGPGLAGGTGTDTQYF
DNA: TGTGCCAGCAGTGGCCCGGGACTAGCGGGGGGGACCGGCACAGATACGCAGTATTTT

size: -
J: TRBJ1-5
D: -
V: TRBV6-5
CDR3: CASSQQGVNQPQHF
DNA: TGTGCCAGCAGTCAACAGGGAGTCAATCAGCCCCAGCATTTT

size: -
J: TRBJ1-2
D: TRBD1
V: TRBV6-1
CDR3: CASSLDRAYGYTF
DNA: TGTGCCAGCAGTCTAGACAGGGCTTATGGCTACACCTTC

size: -
J: TRBJ1-5
D: TRBD1
V: TRBV28
CDR3: CASTGSGGGNQPQHF
DNA: TGTGCCAGCACCGGGTCAGGGGGAGGCAATCAGCCCCAGCATTTT

size: -
J: TRBJ2-7
D: TRBD2
V: TRBV10-3
CDR3: CAISGEGSGDQQYF
DNA: TGTGCCATCAGTGGGGAAGGGAGCGGGGACCAGCAGTACTTC

size: -
J: TRBJ2-2
D: -
V: TRBV2
CDR3: CASSVTNTGELFF
DNA: TGTGCCAGCAGTGTAACGAACACCGGGGAGCTGTTTTTT

size: -
J: TRBJ1-4
D: TRBD1
V: TRBV9
CDR3: CASSARQGGIGEKLFF
DNA: TGTGCCAGCAGCGCCCGACAGGGAGGAATCGGGGAAAAACTGTTTTTT

size: -
J: TRBJ1-2
D: TRBD1
V: TRBV5-4
CDR3: CASSLSRDRGSYGYTF
DNA: TGTGCCAGCAGCTTGTCACGGGACAGGGGGTCCTATGGCTACACCTTC

size: few
J: TRBJ1-1
D: TRBD1
V: TRBV27
CDR3: CASIETGDTEAFF
DNA: TGTGCCAGCATCGAAACAGGGGACACTGAAGCTTTCTTT

size: -
J: TRBJ2-6
D: TRBD2
V: TRBV9
CDR3: CASSVELAAASGANVLTF
DNA: TGTGCCAGCAGCGTAGAACTAGCGGCAGCCTCTGGGGCCAACGTCCTGACTTTC

size: -
J: TRBJ2-2
D: -
V: TRBV25-1
CDR3: CASSDGWGPGELFF
DNA: TGTGCCAGCAGTGATGGGTGGGGGCCCGGGGAGCTGTTTTTT

size: -
J: TRBJ2-1
D: TRBD2
V: TRBV5-3
CDR3: CARSYPGLAGINEQFF
DNA: TGTGCCAGAAGCTACCCGGGACTAGCGGGGATCAATGAGCAGTTCTTC

size: -
J: TRBJ2-2
D: TRBD2
V: TRBV11-1
CDR3: CASSPGVAGVVGELFF
DNA: TGTGCCAGCAGCCCCGGGGTAGCGGGAGTGGTCGGGGAGCTGTTTTTT

size: -
J: TRBJ1-5
D: TRBD1
V: TRBV19
CDR3: CASSPTTGVGQPQHF
DNA: TGTGCCAGTAGTCCAACAACAGGGGTGGGACAGCCCCAGCATTTT

size: -
J: TRBJ2-4
D: -
V: TRBV7-9
CDR3: CASSRSVLAKNIQYF
DNA: TGTGCCAGCAGTCGTTCGGTACTAGCCAAAAACATTCAGTACTTC

size: -
J: TRBJ1-5
D: -
V: TRBV20-1
CDR3: CSVADGEAQHF
DNA: TGCAGTGTTGCCGACGGGGAAGCCCAGCATTTT

size: -
J: TRBJ2-3
D: TRBD2
V: TRBV4-3
CDR3: CASSLGTSGRAWSTDTQYF
DNA: TGCGCCAGCAGCCTCGGGACTAGCGGGAGGGCCTGGTCCACAGATACGCAGTATTTT

size: -
J: TRBJ2-7
D: -
V: TRBV29-1
CDR3: CSVELADRPIEQYF
DNA: TGCAGCGTTGAATTGGCAGATCGCCCGATCGAGCAGTACTTC

size: -
J: TRBJ2-3
D: -
V: TRBV18
CDR3: CASSPPGGVISTDTQYF
DNA: TGTGCCAGCTCACCACCGGGTGGGGTCATTAGCACAGATACGCAGTATTTT

size: -
J: TRBJ1-1
D: -
V: TRBV18
CDR3: CASSPQGNTEAFF
DNA: TGTGCCAGCTCACCACAGGGGAACACTGAAGCTTTCTTT

size: -
J: TRBJ2-5
D: TRBD2
V: TRBV5-5
CDR3: CASSFGLAGGETQYF
DNA: TGTGCCAGCAGCTTTGGACTAGCGGGGGGAGAGACCCAGTACTTC

size: -
J: TRBJ1-1
D: -
V: TRBV30
CDR3: CAWSEGGVEAFF
DNA: TGTGCCTGGAGTGAAGGGGGGGTGGAGGCTTTCTTT

size: -
J: TRBJ2-7
D: -
V: TRBV5-1
CDR3: CASSFMAGQSEQYF
DNA: TGCGCCAGCAGCTTTATGGCAGGGCAGTCCGAGCAGTACTTC